These 11 T cell receptor beta chains were sequenced from one sample in a study of T cells in Graves' hyperthyroidism and ophthalmopathy. RNA transcripts served as the template for amplifying TCR beta CDR3 regions. A first-round RT-PCR of the TCR CDR3 used the HTBI primer set. TCRdb reprocessed the multiplex PCR reads via MiXCR and lists one record per CDR3 protein. The sample lists some 580,000 distinct CDR3 sequences, more than 15% occurring once. Source material: blood. The source of these receptors is a woman in her 40s with Graves' ophthalmopathy.

The chain carries TRBV28 and TRBJ2-3; perhaps TRBD2 as D (5 bases). The CDR3 totals 15 residues. V lost 8 bases, J lost 4 bases, and 19 bases lay in between. Germline CDR1 MDHEN, CDR2 SYDVKM. CDR3 sequence (DNA): TGTGCCAGCTGCAGTTTAGCGTCCCCCTCAGATACGCAGTATTTT. This codes for CASCSLASPSDTQYF.

Turning to this clonotype: One base away lies a much larger clone, so this may be a sequencing read error. The chain is built from TRBV19 and TRBJ1-1, with D unresolved. The CDR3 totals 14 residues. Deletions cut 3 bases from V and 1 base from J, with 9 bases between. The germline V gene encodes CDR1 LNHDA and CDR2 SQIVND (reference sequence). The CDR3 here is CASSIGGKNTEAFF. The CDR3 region has the DNA TGTGCCAGTAGTATTGGAGGGAAGAACACTGAAGCTTTCTTT.

The chain carries TRBV20-1 and TRBJ2-7; the D call may be TRBD1 or TRBD2 (7 bases each). The CDR3 runs to 13 residues. V shed 4 bases and J shed 6 bases, with 16 bases lying between them. Germline V gene sequence: CDR1 DFQATT, CDR2 SNEGSKA (reference sequence). The CDR3 nucleotides are TGCAGTGCTAAGGCAGGGGGAGGGTTCGAGCAGTACTTC. The encoded protein is CSAKAGGGFEQYF.

Notes on this clonotype: One end of the junction is discordant with germline, which a read error may explain. This chain connects TRBV6-1 to TRBJ2-5, with D unclear. There are 11 residues in the CDR3. Per the germline V gene, CDR1 is MNHNS and CDR2 is SASEGT. The DNA of the CDR3 is TGTACCAGCTCCCTAGGCGAGACCCAGTACTTC. This codes for CTSSLGETQYF.

V is TRBV4-1 and J is TRBJ2-3; D call uncertain. Trimming cost V 1 base and J 4 bases, with 12 bases left between them. In germline, CDR1 is MGHRA, CDR2 YSYEKL. The CDR3 is 15 residues long. This CDR3 is CASSQGASWSDTQYF. The CDR3 DNA reads as TGCGCCAGCAGCCAAGGGGCTAGTTGGTCAGATACGCAGTATTTT.

Ten or more counts support this clonotype. The CDR3 region has the DNA TGTGCCAGCACCCCACTAGCGGTGAGTTCCAATGAGCAGTTCTTC. Translated, it gives CASTPLAVSSNEQFF. This chain uses TRBV11-2 with TRBJ2-1; 8 nucleotides align to TRBD2. Losses at the gene ends were 7 bases for V and 6 bases for J; bases not matched to a gene: 11. CDR3 length: 15 residues. Looked up from germline, CDR1 is SGHAT and CDR2 is FQNNGV.

This clonotype came up many times. The chain carries TRBV6-1 and TRBJ2-5, with 7 bases aligning to TRBD2. Germline V gene data show CDR1 as MNHNS and CDR2 as SASEGT. The trim removed 6 bases at V and 0 bases at J, leaving 7 bases unmatched. There are 15 residues in the CDR3. As DNA, the CDR3 is TGTGCCAGCAGAACCGGGACTACCTACCAAGAGACCCAGTACTTC. Amino acid sequence: CASRTGTTYQETQYF.

V and J are TRBV7-3 and TRBJ2-2; perhaps D is TRBD1 or TRBD2 (5 bases each). Germline values: CDR1 SGHTA, CDR2 FQGTGA. V was clipped by 4 bases and J by 4 bases, with 10 bases between them. This CDR3 has 14 amino acids. In DNA, the CDR3 is TGTGCCAGCAGCTATTCAGGGACCACCGGGGAGCTGTTTTTT. Residues: CASSYSGTTGELFF.

The chain combines TRBV20-1 with TRBJ1-6, with D hard to call. The CDR3 extends over 14 amino acids. V lost 7 bases, J lost 3 bases, and 13 bases lay in between. Germline V CDR1 and CDR2: DFQATT, SNEGSKA (reference sequence). The chain's CDR3 is CSGANLDYNSPLHF. CDR3 in DNA: TGCAGTGGGGCAAATCTCGACTATAATTCACCCCTCCACTTT.

Many counts were recorded for this clonotype. V is TRBV5-1 and J is TRBJ2-3; no definite D call. V shed 4 bases and J shed 2 bases, with 11 bases lying between them. The CDR3 totals 14 residues. Germline V lookup: CDR1 SGHRS, CDR2 YFSETQ. The CDR3 here is CASSDRPPTDTQYF. The CDR3 nucleotides read TGCGCCAGCAGCGATAGACCCCCCACAGATACGCAGTATTTT.

This clonotype has a count of ten or more. The gene calls are TRBV20-1 and TRBJ2-7, with TRBD2 matching over 11 bases. The V and J ends lost 3 bases and 4 bases, in that order; junction bases with no gene match: 8. Germline values: CDR1 DFQATT, CDR2 SNEGSKA (reference sequence). This CDR3 spans 15 amino acids. The CDR3 DNA follows: TGCAGTGCTAGCGGCTCCGGGACTAGCGGTTACGAGCAGTACTTC. Its translation: CSASGSGTSGYEQYF.